This entry concerns a single TCR beta chain. Its matching antigen is unknown. The sample originates from a study of T cell repertoires in cytomegalovirus infection. Study overall: TCR beta signatures that were public indicated CMV infection and matching HLA type.

This CDR3 has 15 residues. After removal of 5 bases from V and 9 bases from J, the junction contained 9 bases not matched to a gene. The V gene's germline CDR1 is SGHTA and CDR2 FQGNSA. TCRdb re-called the reads through MiXCR, storing one row per CDR3 protein. The table includes approximately 600,000 distinct CDR3 sequences, 35% to 50% detected once. The chain joins TRBV7-2 to TRBJ2-1, with 11 bases that match TRBD2. The clonotype comes from a human donor in good health (CMV status not recorded). Some clones in this sample may be carry-over from other donors' samples. Material: cultured PBMCs, obtained from culture after CMV antigen stimulation. CDR3 nucleotide sequence: TGTGCCAGCAGCCCTACTAGCGGGAGAAGGGTTGAGCAGTTCTTC. Its translation is CASSPTSGRRVEQFF.